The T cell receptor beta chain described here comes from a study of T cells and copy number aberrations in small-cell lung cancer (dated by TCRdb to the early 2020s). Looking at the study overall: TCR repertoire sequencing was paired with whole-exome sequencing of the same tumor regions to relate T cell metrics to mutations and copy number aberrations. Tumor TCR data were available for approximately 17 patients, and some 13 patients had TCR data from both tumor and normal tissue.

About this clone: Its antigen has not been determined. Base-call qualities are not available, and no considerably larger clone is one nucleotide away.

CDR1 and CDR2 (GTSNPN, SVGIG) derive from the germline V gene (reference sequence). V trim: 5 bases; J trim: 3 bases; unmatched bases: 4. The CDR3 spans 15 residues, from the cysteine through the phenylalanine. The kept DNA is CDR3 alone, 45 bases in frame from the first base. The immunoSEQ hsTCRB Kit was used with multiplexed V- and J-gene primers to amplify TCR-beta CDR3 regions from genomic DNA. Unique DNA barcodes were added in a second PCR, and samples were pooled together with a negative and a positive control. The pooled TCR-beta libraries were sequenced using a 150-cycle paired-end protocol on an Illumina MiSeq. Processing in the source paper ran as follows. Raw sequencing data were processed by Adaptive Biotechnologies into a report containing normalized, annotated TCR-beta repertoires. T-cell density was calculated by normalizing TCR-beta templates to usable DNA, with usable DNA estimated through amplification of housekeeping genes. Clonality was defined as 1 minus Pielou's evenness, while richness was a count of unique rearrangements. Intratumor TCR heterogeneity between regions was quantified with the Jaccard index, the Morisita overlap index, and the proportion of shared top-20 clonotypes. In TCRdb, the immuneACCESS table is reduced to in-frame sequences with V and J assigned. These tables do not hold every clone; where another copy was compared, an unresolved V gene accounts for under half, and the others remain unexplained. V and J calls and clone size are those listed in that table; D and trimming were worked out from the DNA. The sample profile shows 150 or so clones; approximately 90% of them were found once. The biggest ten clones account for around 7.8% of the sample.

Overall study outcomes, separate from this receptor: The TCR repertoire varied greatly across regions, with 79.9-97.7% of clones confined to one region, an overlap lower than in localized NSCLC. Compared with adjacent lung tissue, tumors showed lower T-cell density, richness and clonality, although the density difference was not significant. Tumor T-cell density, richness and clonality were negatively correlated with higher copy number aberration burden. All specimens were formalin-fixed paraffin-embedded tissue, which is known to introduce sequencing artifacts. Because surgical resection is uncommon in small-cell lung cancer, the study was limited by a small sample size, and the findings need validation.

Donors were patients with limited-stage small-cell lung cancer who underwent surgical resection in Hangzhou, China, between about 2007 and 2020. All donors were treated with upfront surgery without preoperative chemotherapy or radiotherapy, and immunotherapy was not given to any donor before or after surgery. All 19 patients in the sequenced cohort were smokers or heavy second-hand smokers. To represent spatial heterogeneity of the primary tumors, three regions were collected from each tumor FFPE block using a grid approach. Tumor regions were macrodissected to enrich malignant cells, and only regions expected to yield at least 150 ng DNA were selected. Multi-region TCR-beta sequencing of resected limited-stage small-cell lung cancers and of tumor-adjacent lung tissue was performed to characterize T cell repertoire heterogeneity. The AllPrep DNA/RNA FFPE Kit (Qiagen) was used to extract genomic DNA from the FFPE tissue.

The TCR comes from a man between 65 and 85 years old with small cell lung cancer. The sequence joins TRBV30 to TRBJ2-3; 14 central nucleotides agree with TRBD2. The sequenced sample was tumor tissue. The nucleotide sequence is TGTGCCTGGGGCGGACTAGCGGGAGGTACAGATACGCAGTATTTT. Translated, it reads CAWGGLAGGTDTQYF. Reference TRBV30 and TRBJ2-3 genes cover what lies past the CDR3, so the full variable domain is SQTIHQWPATLVQPVGSPLSLECTVEGTSNPNLYWYRQAAGRGLQLLFYSVGIGQISSEVPQNLSASRPQDRQFILSSKKLLLSDSGFYLCAWGGLAGGTDTQYFGPGTRLTVL.